These 3 T cell receptor beta chains originate from one sample sequenced in a study of cytomegalovirus exposure and HLA in healthy donors. The study ran its PCR with 60 Vbeta and 13 Jbeta primers. The protocol was immunoSEQ multiplex PCR, while the TCRdb copy is restricted to in-frame clones and leaves out a portion. The data show fewer than 200,000 clones, 80% to 90% seen once. Sequenced input: PBMCs. These receptors all come from a woman younger than 35 in good health and CMV-seropositive.

The chain carries TRBV29-1 and TRBJ2-3, with TRBD2 matching over 15 bases. Germline CDR1 reads SQVTM; CDR2 reads ANQGSEA. V shed 2 bases and J 4 bases; nucleotides not matched to a gene: 16. This CDR3 contains 20 residues. CDR3 in amino acids: CSVEPAGLAGGQLRADTQYF. The CDR3 nucleotides read TGCAGCGTTGAACCCGCCGGACTAGCGGGGGGGCAATTGCGCGCAGATACGCAGTATTTT.

The chain recombines TRBV10-3 with TRBJ2-2; 9 bases map to TRBD2. The germline V gene encodes CDR1 ENHRY and CDR2 SYGVKD. V was pared by 5 bases and J by 6 bases, with 13 bases of the junction left unmatched. The CDR3 contains 17 residues. CDR3 DNA: TGTGCCATCAGTAGCAGGTGGGGCGGGGGGGCCCCCGGGGAGCTGTTTTTT. This gives the protein CAISSRWGGGAPGELFF.

The genes are TRBV6-5 and TRBJ1-2; a possible D gene is TRBD1 (6 bases). The V gene lost 8 bases and the J gene lost 5 bases, with 18 bases spanning the gap. The CDR3 has 14 residues. CDR1 is MNHEY and CDR2 is SVGAGI in the germline V gene. The CDR3 protein is CASRQAPGFYGYTF. CDR3 DNA: TGTGCCAGCCGACAGGCGCCGGGCTTTTATGGCTACACCTTC.